One sample yielded the 25 T cell receptor beta chains listed below, sequenced in a study of T-cell reconstitution after alpha-beta-depleted transplantation in children. Unique molecular identifiers were incorporated during preparation of the TCRbeta library. TCRdb re-analysed the PCR reads in MiXCR, keeping a single row per CDR3 protein. Of around 25,000 distinct CDR3 sequences in the sample, 18% were seen once. The sample here was PBMCs, mostly from graft donor cells, taken 60 days after TCRalphabeta/CD19-depleted stem cell transplant. The receptors were gathered from a male patient under 10 years old who had a stem cell transplant for acute lymphoblastic leukemia, so the T cells may come from the graft donor.

This clonotype came up many times. CDR3 bases: TGTGCCAGCAGCCAAACAGGGGGGAACAATCAGCCCCAGCATTTT. Translated, it gives CASSQTGGNNQPQHF. J is TRBJ1-5 and V is TRBV7-9, with 8 bases fitting TRBD1. The CDR3 is made up of 15 amino acids. Germline-derived CDR1 and CDR2 are SEHNR and FQNEAQ (reference sequence). J lost 3 bases, V lost 5 bases, and 6 bases had no gene match.

This clonotype was recorded at least ten times. V and J are TRBV29-1 and TRBJ1-1; perhaps TRBD1 as D (5 bases). Trimming took off 4 bases at V and 6 bases at J, with 9 bases between the two ends. The CDR3 consists of 11 residues. From germline, CDR1 is SQVTM and CDR2 ANQGSEA. The CDR3 reads CSVVWGAEAFF. CDR3 sequence (DNA): TGCAGCGTTGTTTGGGGCGCTGAAGCTTTCTTT.

The CDR3: CASSLRTSGLAKNIQYF. CDR3 sequence (DNA): TGTGCCAGCAGCTTACGGACTAGCGGACTAGCCAAAAACATTCAGTACTTC. This chain joins TRBV11-2 and TRBJ2-4; 10 nucleotides match TRBD2. Looked up from germline, CDR1 is SGHAT and CDR2 is FQNNGV. V gave up 2 bases and J gave up 0 bases; unmatched junction bases: 4. The CDR3 extends over 17 amino acids.

This clonotype was detected ten times or more. The chain combines TRBV20-1 with TRBJ1-4, with D hard to call. CDR3 length: 13 amino acids. CDR1 and CDR2 from the germline V gene are DFQATT and SNEGSKA (reference sequence). Trimming left V 3 bases short and J 7 bases short, with 12 bases between. As DNA, the CDR3 is TGCAGTGCTAGGAGGCACCGGGGTGAAAAACTGTTTTTT. Translating it yields CSARRHRGEKLFF.

The rearrangement links TRBV6-6 to TRBJ1-5; D ambiguous. V gave up 4 bases and J gave up 7 bases, with 11 bases separating them. This CDR3 contains 13 residues. Germline CDR1 is MNHNY and CDR2 is SVGAGI (reference sequence). The CDR3 DNA reads TGTGCCAGCAGTTTAGAAGTCAGGCAGCCCCAGCATTTT. Its translation: CASSLEVRQPQHF.

This clonotype was observed a handful of times. V usage is TRBV9 and J usage is TRBJ2-2, with no clear D. The V end was cut by 0 bases, the J end by 2 bases, with 11 bases between. The CDR3 is made up of 16 amino acids. CDR1 and CDR2 from the germline V gene are SGDLS and YYNGEE. CDR3 in DNA: TGTGCCAGCAGCGTAGTCAGTTCAGTTAACACCGGGGAGCTGTTTTTT. It translates to CASSVVSSVNTGELFF.

The chain has TRBV4-3 and TRBJ2-6; D is undetermined. The CDR3 is 16 amino acids. Looked up from germline, CDR1 is LGHNA and CDR2 is YSLEER. Trimming took 4 bases from V and 0 from J, leaving 10 bases between them. The CDR3 loop reads CASSREVGSGANVLTF. In nucleotides, the CDR3 is TGCGCCAGCAGCCGCGAGGTAGGCTCTGGGGCCAACGTCCTGACTTTC.

This clonotype was recorded once. The chain uses TRBV9 and TRBJ1-4; D is uncertain. With 4 bases removed from V and 5 bases from J, the gap between germline ends came to 9 bases. This CDR3 comprises 13 residues. Germline loops: CDR1 SGDLS, CDR2 YYNGEE. The CDR3 protein is CASSQRLNEKLFF. The CDR3 bases are TGTGCCAGCAGCCAGCGCCTCAATGAAAAACTGTTTTTT.

Many counts were recorded for this clonotype. The rearrangement uses TRBV20-1 and TRBJ2-3; possibly TRBD2 for D (5 bases). V lost 0 bases, J lost 7 bases, and 20 bases lay in between. This CDR3 spans 16 amino acids. In germline, CDR1 is DFQATT, CDR2 SNEGSKA (reference sequence). The chain's CDR3 is CSARDRGVPFSHTQYF. Here the CDR3 DNA reads TGCAGTGCTAGAGATCGGGGAGTTCCCTTTTCTCATACGCAGTATTTT.

This clonotype was recorded a few times. Written as DNA, the CDR3 is TGTGCCATCAGTGAACCAGCAGGGAGGAAGGGCACAGATACGCAGTATTTT. It is translated as CAISEPAGRKGTDTQYF. This chain joins TRBV10-3 and TRBJ2-3; tentatively, D is TRBD2 (6 bases). The germline V gene encodes CDR1 ENHRY and CDR2 SYGVKD. The CDR3 loop spans 17 amino acids. V lost 3 bases and J 1 base, leaving 17 bases between the germline ends.

The J gene is TRBJ2-1, the V gene TRBV12-3 or TRBV12-4; 9 bases are shared with TRBD1. V was clipped by 5 bases and J by 8 bases; unmatched bases: 13. The CDR3 has 16 amino acids. The CDR3 loop reads CASSTLPGQGIDEQFF. In DNA, the CDR3 is TGTGCCAGCAGTACTTTACCGGGACAGGGTATTGATGAGCAGTTCTTC.

The table lists this clonotype with a count of one. The V call is TRBV7-9, the J call TRBJ2-3, with 8 bases fitting TRBD1. Germline assignment: CDR1 SEHNR and CDR2 FQNEAQ (reference sequence). V lost 5 bases to trimming and J lost 1 base; unmatched junction nucleotides: 5. CDR3 size: 15 residues. CDR3 nucleotides: TGTGCCAGCAGCAGAGACAGGGGCCGCACAGATACGCAGTATTTT. It is translated as CASSRDRGRTDTQYF.

The chain carries TRBV12-3 or TRBV12-4 and TRBJ2-7; D call uncertain. CDR3 length: 13 amino acids. The V end was cut by 5 bases, the J end by 5 bases, with 13 bases between. The CDR3 DNA reads TGTGCCAGCAGTACGAGACGGGTAGACGAGCAGTACTTC. As protein: CASSTRRVDEQYF.

This clonotype appeared many times. This chain joins TRBV20-1 and TRBJ2-1; 9 bases are shared with TRBD2. Trimming took 3 bases from V and 7 from J; bases not matched to a gene: 10. From germline, CDR1 is DFQATT and CDR2 SNEGSKA (reference sequence). The CDR3 length is 15 residues. CDR3 sequence (DNA): TGCAGTGCTAGCTTAGGCGGGAGGGCAAAGAATGAGCAGTTCTTC. Protein: CSASLGGRAKNEQFF.

Only a few counts were recorded for this clonotype. The J gene is TRBJ2-1, the V gene TRBV20-1; D could derive from TRBD1 or TRBD2 (5 bases each). The CDR3 totals 16 residues. Germline loops: CDR1 DFQATT, CDR2 SNEGSKA (reference sequence). Trimming took off 3 bases at V and 7 bases at J, with 22 bases between the two ends. The CDR3 reads CSASSFPGRPRNEQFF. CDR3 nucleotide sequence: TGCAGTGCTAGTTCCTTTCCGGGACGACCTCGGAATGAGCAGTTCTTC.

This clonotype came up a few times. The chain employs TRBV11-2 and TRBJ2-3, with a tentative D call TRBD1 (5 bases). This CDR3 comprises 14 residues. Trimming pared 5 bases from V and 2 bases from J, leaving 11 bases between. Germline values: CDR1 SGHAT, CDR2 FQNNGV. The CDR3 DNA reads TGTGCCAGCAGCCAAGACAGTCACACAGATACGCAGTATTTT. Amino acids: CASSQDSHTDTQYF.

V is TRBV20-1 and J is TRBJ2-6, with D uncertain. The V gene's germline CDR1 is DFQATT and CDR2 SNEGSKA (reference sequence). The V end was cut by 0 bases, the J end by 4 bases, with 10 bases between. This CDR3 is built from 15 residues. The CDR3 nucleotides read TGCAGTGCTAGAGATCGCCGATCGGGGGCCAACGTCCTGACTTTC. This codes for CSARDRRSGANVLTF.

This clonotype was counted only a few times. The genes are TRBV5-4 and TRBJ2-3; no reliable D call. Germline-derived CDR1 and CDR2 are SGHNT and YYREEE (reference sequence). V lost 6 bases, J lost 0 bases, and 23 bases lay in between. The CDR3 runs to 18 residues. CDR3 nucleotides: TGTGCCAGCACCCGAAACCTTGGTGGGCCGGTTAGCACAGATACGCAGTATTTT. This sequence encodes CASTRNLGGPVSTDTQYF.

This clonotype has just a few counts. The chain is built from TRBV14 and TRBJ1-4; D is undetermined. Deletions cut 5 bases from V and 5 bases from J, with 12 bases between. From germline, CDR1 is SGHDN and CDR2 FVKESK. This CDR3 spans 14 amino acids. The CDR3 DNA reads as TGTGCCAGCAGCAAGTTGCACGCGAATGAAAAACTGTTTTTT. Translated: CASSKLHANEKLFF.

This clonotype was observed at least ten times. The chain joins TRBV20-1 to TRBJ2-3; weak D call: TRBD2 (6 bases). Germline V gives CDR1 DFQATT, CDR2 SNEGSKA (reference sequence). The ends were cut back, 8 bases at V and 0 bases at J, with 15 bases in the middle. The CDR3 length is 14 residues. The CDR3 DNA reads TGCAGTACCCAACCAGGGACTAGCACAGATACGCAGTATTTT. Its protein product is CSTQPGTSTDTQYF.

This clonotype occurred many times. This chain links TRBV5-1 with TRBJ2-2, with 9 bases fitting TRBD1. V lost 0 bases, J lost 2 bases, and 11 bases stayed unmatched. This CDR3 comprises 19 residues. CDR1 is SGHRS, CDR2 YFSETQ, per germline. The CDR3 DNA follows: TGCGCCAGCAGCTTGGTTACAGGGGGCAGCGGGTTTAACACCGGGGAGCTGTTTTTT. Residues: CASSLVTGGSGFNTGELFF.

This clonotype has a count of ten or more. This chain joins TRBV7-9 and TRBJ2-5; D unresolved. The CDR3 is made up of 14 amino acids. In germline, CDR1 is SEHNR, CDR2 FQNEAQ (reference sequence). Between the trimmed V and J ends, which lost 6 bases and 5 bases, there was a span of 16 bases. CDR3 nucleotides: TGTGCCAGCAGACCTTCCCCCCCTTGGGAGACCCAGTACTTC. Amino acids: CASRPSPPWETQYF. Together with reference TRBV7-9 and TRBJ2-5, the CDR3 gives the full variable domain: DTGVSQNPRHKITKRGQNVTFRCDPISEHNRLYWYRQTLGQGPEFLTYFQNEAQLEKSRLLSDRFSAERPKGSFSTLEIQRTEQGDSAMYLCASRPSPPWETQYFGPGTRLLVL.

The rearrangement joins TRBV14 to TRBJ1-2, with unresolved D. The CDR3 extends over 17 amino acids. Trimming shortened V by 0 bases and J by 1 base, and 15 bases separated the two germline ends. Germline V lookup: CDR1 SGHDN, CDR2 FVKESK. The CDR3 DNA sequence: TGTGCCAGCAGCCAAGAATTAGGGTCAGCTCTTAACTATGGCTACACCTTC. Translated, it gives CASSQELGSALNYGYTF.

This clonotype was observed a handful of times. The chain couples TRBV6-6 to TRBJ2-2; D call uncertain. This CDR3 is built from 13 residues. CDR1 MNHNY and CDR2 SVGAGI come from the germline V gene (reference sequence). Trimming shortened V by 2 bases and J by 7 bases, and 8 bases separated the two germline ends. The chain's CDR3 is CASSYPSGGELFF. The DNA of the CDR3 is TGTGCCAGCAGTTACCCCTCGGGCGGGGAGCTGTTTTTT.

CDR3 loop: CASSPQTSGMEQYF. DNA for the CDR3: TGTGCCAGCAGCCCTCAGACTAGCGGTATGGAGCAGTACTTC. The chain links TRBV9 to TRBJ2-7; 9 positions agree with TRBD2. This CDR3 has 14 amino acids. Trimming took 4 bases from V and 7 from J; bases not matched to a gene: 9. Germline CDR1 is SGDLS and CDR2 is YYNGEE.